The rows below give T cell receptor beta chains drawn from one sample of a study of OX40 agonist ivuxolimab in advanced cancers. Data came from immunoSEQ multiplex PCR; TCRdb stores just in-frame clones and leaves some out. This sample has approximately 90,000 clones, with 87% found just once. The sample in question was CD4+ or CD8+ T cells sorted from blood, obtained in a trial of the OX40 agonist ivuxolimab. The receptors shown here come from an adult with an advanced solid tumor such as melanoma, head and neck, liver or kidney cancer. Each CDR3 is given with its conserved first and last residue. D genes are given only for firm matches. Rows give clone size only sometimes, using once, few, many, or a class for an expanded clone.

abundance | j_gene | v_gene | d_gene | CDR3aa | CDR3nt
. | TRBJ1-5 | TRBV28 | . | CASSSTRGPASNQPQHF | TGTGCCAGCAGCTCCACCCGTGGGCCGGCTAGCAATCAGCCCCAGCATTTT
. | TRBJ1-5 | TRBV5-6 | . | CASSLNQRAITQHF | TGTGCCAGCAGCTTGAATCAGAGGGCGATTACCCAGCATTTT
. | TRBJ1-5 | TRBV7-9 | . | CASSRGIQPQHF | TGTGCCAGCAGCCGGGGGATTCAGCCCCAGCATTTT
. | TRBJ2-7 | TRBV7-2 | TRBD2 | CASSSPGLAAYEQYF | TGTGCCAGCAGCTCTCCGGGACTAGCGGCGTACGAGCAGTACTTC
. | TRBJ2-1 | TRBV7-9 | . | CASSFQGSMDEQFF | TGTGCCAGCAGCTTTCAGGGATCAATGGATGAGCAGTTCTTC
. | TRBJ2-1 | TRBV5-8 | . | CASSPGGQFGDEQFF | TGTGCCAGCAGCCCAGGGGGGCAGTTCGGCGATGAGCAGTTCTTC
. | TRBJ2-5 | TRBV29-1 | . | CSVALGPADGTQYF | TGCAGCGTTGCGCTTGGGCCAGCGGACGGGACCCAGTACTTC
. | TRBJ1-4 | TRBV5-7 | . | CASSLGGEKLLF | TGTGCCAGCAGCTTAGGGGGTGAAAAACTGCTTTTT
. | TRBJ2-2 | TRBV19 | TRBD2 | CATPASGRAGELFF | TGTGCCACCCCTGCTAGCGGGAGGGCCGGGGAGCTGTTTTTT
. | TRBJ1-1 | TRBV2 | . | CASRSGPEAFF | TGTGCCAGCAGGTCGGGACCTGAAGCTTTCTTT
. | TRBJ2-3 | TRBV7-2 | . | CASSPAGDTQYF | TGTGCCAGCAGCCCGGCAGGAGATACGCAGTATTTT
. | TRBJ2-7 | TRBV10-3 | . | CAISRNGRYEQYF | TGTGCCATCAGCCGGAACGGGCGCTACGAGCAGTACTTC
. | TRBJ1-2 | TRBV30 | TRBD1 | CAWSRQGMDYGYTF | TGTGCCTGGTCCAGACAGGGGATGGACTATGGCTACACCTTC
. | TRBJ1-4 | TRBV7-9 | . | CASSLHQAENEKLFF | TGTGCCAGCAGCTTACATCAGGCGGAAAATGAAAAACTGTTTTTT
. | TRBJ2-1 | TRBV12-5 | TRBD1 | CASGLFWGQGRNEQFF | TGTGCTAGTGGTTTGTTCTGGGGACAGGGAAGGAATGAGCAGTTCTTC
. | TRBJ2-2 | TRBV19 | . | CASSGMLNTGELFF | TGTGCCAGTAGCGGGATGCTGAACACCGGGGAGCTGTTTTTT
. | TRBJ2-1 | TRBV5-1 | . | CASTPRASSYNEQFF | TGCGCCAGCACTCCTCGGGCAAGCTCCTACAATGAGCAGTTCTTC
once | TRBJ1-3 | TRBV6-1 | . | CASSAAGTGNTIYF | TGTGCCAGCAGTGCCGCAGGGACTGGAAACACCATATATTTT
. | TRBJ2-2 | TRBV6-5 | . | CASSRGVGELFF | TGTGCCAGCAGTAGGGGGGTCGGGGAGCTGTTTTTT
. | TRBJ2-1 | TRBV5-1 | . | CASSLIGNEQFF | TGCGCCAGCAGCTTGATAGGAAATGAGCAGTTCTTC
. | TRBJ2-2 | TRBV7-6 | . | CASSLATPTGELFF | TGTGCCAGCAGCTTAGCGACCCCAACCGGGGAGCTGTTTTTT
few | TRBJ1-1 | TRBV10-2 | TRBD1 | CASSDQGETEAFF | TGCGCCAGCAGTGATCAGGGGGAGACTGAAGCTTTCTTT
. | TRBJ1-3 | TRBV14 | . | CASSQDGRSGNTIYF | TGTGCCAGCAGCCAAGACGGCCGATCTGGAAACACCATATATTTT
. | TRBJ2-5 | TRBV29-1 | . | CSVVSDQETQYF | TGCAGCGTTGTTTCCGACCAAGAGACCCAGTACTTC
. | TRBJ1-6 | TRBV7-6 | TRBD1 | CASSPGQGYNSPLHF | TGTGCCAGCAGCCCCGGACAGGGATACAATTCACCCCTCCACTTT
. | TRBJ1-2 | TRBV27 | . | CASRSGVLGNYGYTF | TGTGCCAGCAGGAGCGGGGTCCTCGGAAACTATGGCTACACCTTC
. | TRBJ1-6 | TRBV6-5 | . | CASSSLQAGNSPLHF | TGTGCCAGCAGTTCCTTACAGGCGGGTAATTCACCCCTCCACTTT
. | TRBJ2-7 | TRBV5-8 | . | CASSLALGQGSYEQYF | TGTGCCAGCAGCTTGGCTTTAGGGCAGGGCTCCTACGAGCAGTACTTC
few | TRBJ1-5 | TRBV30 | . | CAWSAEDQPQHF | TGTGCCTGGAGTGCAGAAGATCAGCCCCAGCATTTT
. | TRBJ2-1 | TRBV5-6 | TRBD2 | CASSLLGLAGGHSYNEQFF | TGTGCCAGCAGCTTGCTGGGACTAGCGGGAGGGCATTCCTACAATGAGCAGTTCTTC
. | TRBJ1-5 | TRBV5-1 | TRBD1 | CASSAGQGDQPQHF | TGCGCCAGCAGCGCGGGACAGGGAGATCAGCCCCAGCATTTT
once | TRBJ2-3 | TRBV27 | . | CASSIGRGTDTQYF | TGTGCCAGCAGCATAGGGCGAGGCACAGATACGCAGTATTTT
. | TRBJ2-5 | TRBV18 | TRBD1 | CASSPNRGGETQYF | TGTGCCAGCTCACCAAACAGGGGTGGAGAGACCCAGTACTTC
. | TRBJ1-1 | TRBV7-7 | . | CASSPSPGWNTEAFF | TGTGCCAGCAGCCCTAGCCCGGGGTGGAACACTGAAGCTTTCTTT
. | TRBJ2-7 | TRBV5-1 | . | CASSLESTSYEQYF | TGCGCCAGCAGCTTGGAGTCAACTTCCTACGAGCAGTACTTC
. | TRBJ2-5 | TRBV7-2 | TRBD2 | CASSARTSGRRWTETQYF | TGTGCCAGCAGCGCTAGGACTAGCGGGAGGAGGTGGACGGAGACCCAGTACTTC
. | TRBJ2-2 | TRBV5-5 | . | CASSPGPHSNTGELFF | TGTGCCAGCAGTCCAGGACCTCACTCTAACACCGGGGAGCTGTTTTTT
. | TRBJ1-1 | TRBV28 | . | CASSFQGRGTEAFF | TGTGCCAGCAGTTTCCAGGGGCGCGGCACTGAAGCTTTCTTT
. | TRBJ1-2 | TRBV9 | . | CASSTQYGYTF | TGTGCCAGCAGCACACAATATGGCTACACCTTC
. | TRBJ2-5 | TRBV12-5 | . | CASGLVQDGRTGWETQYF | TGTGCTAGTGGTTTGGTACAAGACGGGAGGACAGGCTGGGAGACCCAGTACTTC
. | TRBJ1-2 | TRBV19 | . | CASSISVGQLYGYTF | TGTGCCAGTAGTATTTCTGTTGGGCAGCTCTATGGCTACACCTTC
. | TRBJ1-5 | TRBV10-3 | . | CAIGTDSYQPQHF | TGTGCCATCGGGACGGACAGTTATCAGCCCCAGCATTTT